This is a list of T cell receptor beta chains from one sample in a study of blood T cell repertoires in COVID-19. Clones were sequenced by immunoSEQ multiplex PCR, and TCRdb holds only the in-frame ones, with some missing. The data show about 250,000 clones, around 83% seen once. The sequenced sample was peripheral blood. Receptors originate from a man older than 75 with acute or convalescent COVID-19. Each CDR3 is given with its conserved first and last residue. D genes are given only for firm matches. Size tells how often a clone was seen (once, few, many) or the class of an expanded clone, and some rows leave it out.

DNA: TGTGCCAGCAGTCCCGGGACAGGGGACACTGAAGCTTTCTTT
CDR3: CASSPGTGDTEAFF
size: once
V: TRBV6-6
J: TRBJ1-1
D: TRBD1

DNA: TGTGCCAGCTCACCGAGTAAGGGACAGGGAGGAAACACCATATATTTT
CDR3: CASSPSKGQGGNTIYF
size: .
V: TRBV18
J: TRBJ1-3
D: TRBD1

DNA: TGCAGCGTTGTAGTCCCGCCCCGGGCCTACGAGCAGTACTTC
CDR3: CSVVVPPRAYEQYF
size: .
V: TRBV29-1
J: TRBJ2-7
D: .

DNA: TGTGCCAGCAGTTTATATCAACAGGGGAGGTCGCTAAAGGATGGCTACACCTTC
CDR3: CASSLYQQGRSLKDGYTF
size: .
V: TRBV28
J: TRBJ1-2
D: TRBD1

DNA: TGTGCCAGCAGTTTGTGTCTAGCGGGACAAGAGACCCAGTACTTC
CDR3: CASSLCLAGQETQYF
size: .
V: TRBV7-2
J: TRBJ2-5
D: TRBD2

DNA: TGTGCCAGCAGCTACGGGACTAGCGGAGGGTACGAGCAGTACTTC
CDR3: CASSYGTSGGYEQYF
size: .
V: TRBV5-6
J: TRBJ2-7
D: TRBD2

DNA: TGTGCCAGCCGGGGTCGGGATGGTACGCAGTATTTT
CDR3: CASRGRDGTQYF
size: .
V: TRBV27
J: TRBJ2-3
D: .

DNA: TGTGCAAGTCGCAAAAGGTGGGAGGAAGAGACCCAGTACTTC
CDR3: CASRKRWEEETQYF
size: few
V: TRBV12-2
J: TRBJ2-5
D: .

DNA: TGTGCCAGTAGCCGGACAGGGGCTACGAGCACAGATACGCAGTATTTT
CDR3: CASSRTGATSTDTQYF
size: .
V: TRBV19
J: TRBJ2-3
D: TRBD1

DNA: TGTGCCAGCAGTCCCTCTCCGTGGCCCTACGAGCAGTACTTC
CDR3: CASSPSPWPYEQYF
size: few
V: TRBV27
J: TRBJ2-7
D: .

DNA: TGTGCCACCAGTGATCGGGACTTGAGCACAGATACGCAGTATTTT
CDR3: CATSDRDLSTDTQYF
size: once
V: TRBV24-1
J: TRBJ2-3
D: .

DNA: TGTGCCAGCAGCCCACAGGGATGGGATGAGCAGTTCTTC
CDR3: CASSPQGWDEQFF
size: .
V: TRBV11-1
J: TRBJ2-1
D: .

DNA: TGTGCCAGCAGTGAGAGGGAGGGGAAAGGTTCACCCCTCCACTTT
CDR3: CASSEREGKGSPLHF
size: .
V: TRBV2
J: TRBJ1-6
D: .

DNA: TGTGCCAGCAGCTTGGGAGGGGCATACTACGAGCAGTACTTC
CDR3: CASSLGGAYYEQYF
size: few
V: TRBV7-3
J: TRBJ2-7
D: TRBD2

DNA: TGTGCCAGCTCACGGAGAATCGGGGGTGGGTCCCTTCAAGAGACCCAGTACTTC
CDR3: CASSRRIGGGSLQETQYF
size: .
V: TRBV18
J: TRBJ2-5
D: .

DNA: TGTGCCAGCAGTTACACCTGGCCCGGGACAGGGGGAATGGCTTTCTTT
CDR3: CASSYTWPGTGGMAFF
size: once
V: TRBV6-5
J: TRBJ1-1
D: TRBD1

DNA: TGTGCCAGCAGCCCCTCGACAGGGGAAGAGACCCAGTACTTC
CDR3: CASSPSTGEETQYF
size: .
V: TRBV7-9
J: TRBJ2-5
D: TRBD1

DNA: TGTGCCAGCAGACTGACAGTTACTAATCAGCCCCAGCATTTT
CDR3: CASRLTVTNQPQHF
size: .
V: TRBV6-5
J: TRBJ1-5
D: .

DNA: TGTGCCAGCAGCTCCCGGACAGGGATGCAGCCCCAGCATTTT
CDR3: CASSSRTGMQPQHF
size: .
V: TRBV9
J: TRBJ1-5
D: TRBD1

DNA: TGTGCCAGTAGTCCCCGGAGTGTCGGGTATGAGCAGTTCTTC
CDR3: CASSPRSVGYEQFF
size: .
V: TRBV19
J: TRBJ2-1
D: .

DNA: TGTGCCATCAGTGAGTCCTGGGGGGCCTACGAGCAGTACTTC
CDR3: CAISESWGAYEQYF
size: .
V: TRBV10-3
J: TRBJ2-7
D: .

DNA: TGTGCCACCAGTGGCCAACTTAGCGGGGGAACAGATACGCAGTATTTT
CDR3: CATSGQLSGGTDTQYF
size: .
V: TRBV24-1
J: TRBJ2-3
D: TRBD2